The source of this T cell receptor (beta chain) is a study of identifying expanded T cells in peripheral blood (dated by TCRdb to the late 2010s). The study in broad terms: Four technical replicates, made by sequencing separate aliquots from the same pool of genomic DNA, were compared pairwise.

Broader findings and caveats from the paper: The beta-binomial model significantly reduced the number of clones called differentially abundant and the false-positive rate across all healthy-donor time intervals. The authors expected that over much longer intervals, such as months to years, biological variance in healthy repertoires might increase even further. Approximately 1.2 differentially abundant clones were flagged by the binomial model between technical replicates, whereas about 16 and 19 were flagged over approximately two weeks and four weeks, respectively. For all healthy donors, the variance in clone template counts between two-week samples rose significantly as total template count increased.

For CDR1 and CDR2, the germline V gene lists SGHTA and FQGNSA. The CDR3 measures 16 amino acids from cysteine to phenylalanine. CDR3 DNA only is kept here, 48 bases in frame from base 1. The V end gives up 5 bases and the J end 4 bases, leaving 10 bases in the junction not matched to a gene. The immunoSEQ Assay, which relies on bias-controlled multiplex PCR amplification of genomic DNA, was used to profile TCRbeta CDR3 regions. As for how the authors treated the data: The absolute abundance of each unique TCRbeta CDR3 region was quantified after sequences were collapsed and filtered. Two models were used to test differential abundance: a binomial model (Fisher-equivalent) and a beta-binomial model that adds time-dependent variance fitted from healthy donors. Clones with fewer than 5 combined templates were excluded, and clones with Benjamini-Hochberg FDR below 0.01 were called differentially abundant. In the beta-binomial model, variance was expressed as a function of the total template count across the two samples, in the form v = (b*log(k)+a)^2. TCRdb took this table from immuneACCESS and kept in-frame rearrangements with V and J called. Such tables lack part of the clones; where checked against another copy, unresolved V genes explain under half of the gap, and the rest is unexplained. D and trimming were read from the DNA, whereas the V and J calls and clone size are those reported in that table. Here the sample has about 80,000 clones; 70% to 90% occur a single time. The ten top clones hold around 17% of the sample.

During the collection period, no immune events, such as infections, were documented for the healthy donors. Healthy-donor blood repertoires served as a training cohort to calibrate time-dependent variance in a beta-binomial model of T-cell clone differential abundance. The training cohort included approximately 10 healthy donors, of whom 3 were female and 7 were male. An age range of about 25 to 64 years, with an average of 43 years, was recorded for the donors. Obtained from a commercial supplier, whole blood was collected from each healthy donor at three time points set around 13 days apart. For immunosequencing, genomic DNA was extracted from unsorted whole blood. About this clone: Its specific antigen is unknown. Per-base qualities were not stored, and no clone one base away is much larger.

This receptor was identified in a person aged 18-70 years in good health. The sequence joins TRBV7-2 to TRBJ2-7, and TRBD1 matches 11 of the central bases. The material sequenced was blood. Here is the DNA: TGTGCCAGCAGCCCCTTGGGACAGGGGGGTCTGTACGAGCAGTACTTC. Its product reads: CASSPLGQGGLYEQYF.